These 18 T cell receptor beta chains came from one sample sequenced in a study of blood T cell repertoires in COVID-19. This table comes from immunoSEQ multiplex PCR, and its TCRdb copy is limited to in-frame clones, with some not included. The data show 95,000 to 150,000 clones, with about four fifths seen just once and more than 35% held by the top ten. The sequenced material came from peripheral blood. All receptors come from a man aged 35-49 years with active or convalescent COVID-19.

The chain uses TRBV11-3 and TRBJ2-5, with D possibly being TRBD2 (6 bases). Germline V CDR1 and CDR2: SGHNT, YENEEA. The V gene lost 3 bases and the J gene lost 5 bases, with 7 bases spanning the gap. The CDR3 consists of 12 residues. This CDR3 reads CASSLEGETQYF. The CDR3 nucleotides read TGTGCCAGCAGCTTGGAGGGTGAGACCCAGTACTTC. Together with reference TRBV11-3 and TRBJ2-5, the CDR3 gives the full variable domain: EAGVVQSPRYKIIEKKQPVAFWCNPISGHNTLYWYLQNLGQGPELLIRYENEEAVDDSQLPKDRFSAERLKGVDSTLKIQPAELGDSAVYLCASSLEGETQYFGPGTRLLVL.

The V and J genes are TRBV3-1 (or the pseudogene TRBV3-2) and TRBJ2-1, with 9 bases that match TRBD2. This CDR3 comprises 14 residues. The ends lost 6 bases at V and 5 bases at J; junction bases unmatched: 5. Germline V lookup: CDR1 LGHDT, CDR2 YNNKEL (reference sequence). CDR3 amino acids: CASRGGRGNNEQFF. CDR3 bases: TGTGCCAGCAGGGGCGGGAGGGGGAACAATGAGCAGTTCTTC.

J is TRBJ1-5 and V is TRBV27; possibly TRBD1 for D (6 bases). With 6 bases removed from V and 6 bases from J, the gap between germline ends came to 12 bases. This CDR3 spans 13 amino acids. Germline-derived CDR1 and CDR2 are MNHEY and SMNVEV (reference sequence). CDR3 region: CASSLQGSQPQHF. The CDR3 DNA follows: TGTGCCAGCAGCTTACAGGGAAGTCAGCCCCAGCATTTT.

This rearrangement joins TRBV5-1 to TRBJ2-1; D is ambiguous. Germline V CDR1 and CDR2: SGHRS, YFSETQ. V was trimmed by 0 bases and J by 5 bases, leaving 12 bases between them. The CDR3 has 15 amino acids. CDR3 bases: TGCGCCAGCAGCTTGGTCATGGAGCCCAACAATGAGCAGTTCTTC. It specifies CASSLVMEPNNEQFF.

This clone was found once. The rearrangement links TRBV11-2 to TRBJ2-1, with D perhaps TRBD2 (5 bases). Germline V lookup: CDR1 SGHAT, CDR2 FQNNGV. The CDR3 has 14 residues. The V gene lost 7 bases and the J gene lost 13 bases, with 23 bases spanning the gap. CDR3 DNA sequence: TGTGCCAGCATCCTACTTCCCAACCGGGGAAATCAGTTCTTC. As protein: CASILLPNRGNQFF.

The CDR3 DNA reads TGTGCCAGCAGCCAAGACAGTTCCTATGGCTACACCTTC. Its protein is CASSQDSSYGYTF. V and J are TRBV7-3 and TRBJ1-2, with TRBD1 as a possible D gene (5 bases). With 5 bases removed from V and 4 bases from J, the gap between germline ends came to 11 bases. The CDR3 length is 13 residues. The germline CDR1 and CDR2 sequences are SGHTA and FQGTGA.

This clone was found once. The chain carries TRBV9 and TRBJ2-2, with 15 bases identical to TRBD2. V trimming: 2 bases; J trimming: 0 bases; junction bases outside the gene matches: 5. CDR3 size: 19 residues. CDR1 and CDR2 from the germline V gene are SGDLS and YYNGEE. This chain's CDR3 is CASSVAGTSGGPNTGELFF. CDR3 in DNA: TGTGCCAGCAGCGTGGCTGGGACTAGCGGGGGGCCGAACACCGGGGAGCTGTTTTTT.

The chain couples TRBV29-1 to TRBJ1-4, with 9 bases matching TRBD1. The V gene end was trimmed by 3 bases and the J gene end by 4 bases; junction bases not matched to a gene: 3. The CDR3 is made up of 14 amino acids. The germline V gene has CDR1 SQVTM and CDR2 ANQGSEA. DNA of the CDR3: TGCAGCGTTGAGGGACAGGGAGGTAATGAAAAACTGTTTTTT. The encoded protein is CSVEGQGGNEKLFF.

This clone has only one observation. Here the CDR3 reads CAIRSEGLGGANVLTF. The CDR3, as DNA: TGTGCCATCAGGTCCGAGGGCCTGGGGGGGGCCAACGTCCTGACTTTC. V is TRBV10-3 and J is TRBJ2-6, with D possibly matching TRBD2 (5 bases). The V gene's germline CDR1 is ENHRY and CDR2 SYGVKD. This CDR3 contains 16 residues. V was pared by 6 bases and J by 4 bases, with 16 bases between.

The rearrangement uses TRBV7-6 and TRBJ2-3; a weak D match, TRBD1 (5 bases). The CDR3 contains 15 residues. The V end lost 7 bases, the J end lost 7 bases, and 21 bases lay between the germline ends. Germline CDR1 is SGHVS and CDR2 is FNYEAQ. The CDR3 loop reads CASTPRDFSLYTQYF. CDR3 nucleotide sequence: TGTGCCAGCACCCCCAGGGATTTCTCTTTATATACGCAGTATTTT.

The table lists this clone with a count of one. The V call is TRBV5-1, the J call TRBJ2-3; possible D gene TRBD1, 7 bases. Per germline, CDR1 SGHRS and CDR2 YFSETQ. With 1 base removed from V and 2 bases from J, the gap between germline ends came to 14 bases. CDR3 length: 16 amino acids. The CDR3 loop reads CASSLSSGGLTDTQYF. CDR3 nucleotides: TGCGCCAGCAGCTTGAGCTCAGGGGGGCTCACAGATACGCAGTATTTT.

This chain connects TRBV19 to TRBJ2-1; possibly TRBD2 for D (6 bases). This CDR3 spans 13 amino acids. Trimming removed 3 bases from V and 10 bases from J, with 13 bases in between. Germline lookup yields CDR1 LNHDA and CDR2 SQIVND (reference sequence). The CDR3 nucleotides are TGTGCCAGTAGTATCGGTGGAGGGTTCGAGCAGTTCTTC. Residues: CASSIGGGFEQFF.

The chain is built from TRBV10-3 and TRBJ1-3; 7 positions agree with TRBD1. The germline gives CDR1 ENHRY, CDR2 SYGVKD. This CDR3 comprises 17 residues. The ends lost 7 bases at V and 4 bases at J; junction bases unmatched: 16. In nucleotides, the CDR3 is TGTGCCATCACCGATTTGAAGACAGGGACACCCGGAAACACCATATATTTT. Translation gives CAITDLKTGTPGNTIYF.

The chain joins TRBV6-5 to TRBJ1-1, with D possibly matching TRBD1 (6 bases). The CDR3 consists of 13 residues. The V and J ends lost 2 bases and 11 bases respectively, with 15 bases between them. The germline CDR1 and CDR2 sequences are MNHEY and SVGAGI. This CDR3 is CASSYGWTERAFF. Here the CDR3 DNA reads TGTGCCAGCAGTTACGGGTGGACAGAAAGGGCTTTCTTT.

In its sample, this clone was seen a few times. The V and J genes are TRBV5-1 and TRBJ2-2; TRBD1 aligns across 8 bases. The V and J ends lost 4 bases and 4 bases, in that order; junction bases with no gene match: 9. The CDR3 sequence is 16 residues long. Germline loops: CDR1 SGHRS, CDR2 YFSETQ. The CDR3 loop is CASSTDRGGGTGELFF. CDR3 nucleotide sequence: TGCGCCAGCAGCACCGACAGGGGTGGTGGCACCGGGGAGCTGTTTTTT. Complete variable domain (other parts from reference TRBV5-1 and TRBJ2-2): KAGVTQTPRYLIKTRGQQVTLSCSPISGHRSVSWYQQTPGQGLQFLFEYFSETQRNKGNFPGRFSGRQFSNSRSEMNVSTLELGDSALYLCASSTDRGGGTGELFFGEGSRLTVL.

This chain uses TRBV20-1 with TRBJ2-1, with 9 bases lining up with TRBD1. Germline CDR1 and CDR2: DFQATT and SNEGSKA (reference sequence). The CDR3 consists of 16 residues. Trimming removed 3 bases from V and 8 bases from J; junction bases left unmatched: 14. In nucleotides, the CDR3 is TGCAGTGCTAGTGGAGGGACAGGGCGACTTTTCGATGAGCAGTTCTTC. This codes for CSASGGTGRLFDEQFF.

The genes are TRBV3-1 (or the pseudogene TRBV3-2) and TRBJ1-1; 7 nucleotides match TRBD1. This CDR3 region has 13 residues. The germline gives CDR1 LGHDT, CDR2 YNNKEL (reference sequence). Losses at the gene ends were 1 base for V and 7 bases for J; bases not matched to a gene: 3. The CDR3 DNA sequence: TGTGCCAGCAGCCAAGCCGGGACAGTTGAAGCTTTCTTT. It translates to CASSQAGTVEAFF.

This clone occurred a few times. The V call is TRBV7-8, the J call TRBJ2-7; tentatively, D is TRBD2 (5 bases). V was cut by 5 bases and J by 3 bases, with 17 bases left in between. The CDR3 is made up of 15 amino acids. The V gene's germline CDR1 is SGHVS and CDR2 FQNEAQ. The CDR3, as DNA: TGTGCCAGCAGCGTCGGACTGACCCTGGGCTACGAGCAGTACTTC. Translation gives CASSVGLTLGYEQYF.